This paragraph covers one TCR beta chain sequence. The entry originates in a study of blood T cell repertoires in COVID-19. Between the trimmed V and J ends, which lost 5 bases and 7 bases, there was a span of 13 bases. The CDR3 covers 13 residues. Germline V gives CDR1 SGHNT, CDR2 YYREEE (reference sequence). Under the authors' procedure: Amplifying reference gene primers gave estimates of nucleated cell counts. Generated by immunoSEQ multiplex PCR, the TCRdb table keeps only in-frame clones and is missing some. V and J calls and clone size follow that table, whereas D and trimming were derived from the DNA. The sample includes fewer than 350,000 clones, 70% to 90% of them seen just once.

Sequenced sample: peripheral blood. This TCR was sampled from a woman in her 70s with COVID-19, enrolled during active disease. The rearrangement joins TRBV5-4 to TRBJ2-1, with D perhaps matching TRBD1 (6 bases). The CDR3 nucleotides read TGTGCCAGCAGTACGCGGACAGCTAATGAGCAGTTCTTC. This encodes CASSTRTANEQFF.